The T cell receptor (beta chain) described here comes from a study of vaccination and CD4 T cells after COVID-19 (dated by TCRdb to between 2022 and 2023). Concerning the study at large: Every convalescent patient had a positive nasal swab PCR test for SARS-CoV-2, with mild disease in roughly 10 patients and severe disease in one. Six males and four females were included in the convalescent cohort, with two Hispanic individuals, seven Caucasians, two Asians and one multiracial person represented. Each participant got two doses of either the Pfizer-BioNTech BNT162b2 vaccine (n=8) or the Moderna mRNA-1273 vaccine (n=2). Post-COVID blood samples from convalescent patients were collected a median of roughly 100 days after diagnosis, with a range of roughly 35 to 180 days. Post-vaccine blood samples were collected a median of 72 days after the second vaccine dose, ranging from about 13 to 241 days. For stimulating the cultures, overlapping spike peptide pools were used, derived from SARS-CoV-2 as well as from the common cold coronaviruses HCoV-NL63, HCoV-OC43 and HCoV-229E. As controls, cultures received a CEFX viral epitope pool (the positive control), an HIV-1 Nef peptide pool (the negative control), or no peptide at all. In some eleven COVID-19 convalescent patients and a handful of infection-naive healthy vaccine recipients, researchers compared the spike-specific CD4+ TCR repertoire from before mRNA vaccination with the repertoire from after.

Sample treatment or condition, as interpreted from the label and publication: roughly nine-day PBMC culture with coronavirus spike peptide pools or control peptides (ViraFEST assay). The ViraFEST assay, used in the study, expanded antigen-specific T cells with peptide pools and then identified the expanded clonotypes through TCR sequencing. Positive SARS-CoV-2 PCR tests in the convalescent patients dated from March to December 2020, before Alpha, Beta and Delta variants emerged in the United States. Each well held 2.2 million or so PBMCs cultured with roughly 10 ug/ml peptide pools in IMDM containing around 5.5% human AB serum and 9.5 to 10 IU/ml IL-2. Half of the culture medium was replaced with fresh IL-2-containing medium on days 3 and 7. After more than 8 days of culture, CD4+ T cells were isolated by negative selection using the EasySep CD4+ T cell isolation kit. Ficoll-Paque Plus gradient centrifugation was used to isolate PBMCs from whole blood, and the isolated PBMCs were then either used fresh or cryopreserved at -140C. Culture conditions were generally each tested in triplicate wells.

Study-wide conclusions, independent of this receptor: Of the vaccine-specific clones in convalescent patients, 304 of 307, or nearly all, reacted only to SARS-CoV-2 spike and did not cross-react with common cold coronaviruses. Among the post-vaccine SARS-CoV-2-reactive clones in convalescent patients, a median about 86% showed up only after vaccination, which suggests vaccine-specific priming. The study included relatively few convalescent patients and did not analyze early timepoints after natural infection. The median count of SARS-CoV-2-reactive clonotypes went up from about 23 after infection to 30 to 40 after vaccination, although the change was not significant.

Libraries were built with PCR. DNA from cultured CD4+ T cells was subjected to TCR sequencing with the Oncomine TCR Beta short-read assay at the Johns Hopkins FTIC core. The QIAamp micro DNA kit was used to extract genomic DNA from the cultured CD4+ T cells. Oncomine TCR Beta libraries from cultured CD4+ T cells were pooled using unique dual indexes and sequenced on an Illumina iSeq 100. Per the original workflow: Non-productive sequences were removed, and CDR3s that did not start with C, did not end with F or W, or were shorter than 7 amino acids were discarded. The MANAFEST web application identified antigen-specific clonotypes by comparing peptide-stimulated wells against reference wells and other culture wells. An FDR below 0.05, an odds ratio above 5, and a productive frequency above 0.1% in at least two of three replicate wells were required for clones to be considered positive. A clonotype counted as cross-reactive if it showed significant expansion both in the SARS-CoV-2 spike wells and in at least one common cold coronavirus spike condition. CDR3 homology was assessed with Levenshtein distances (stringdist) and unrooted phylogenetic trees (ape) in R version 3.6.1. The public reads were run again by TCRdb, first through fastp at Q25 and then through MiXCR, and only productive beta chains were kept. Every CDR3 protein is listed once, alongside the most common genes and DNA of its rows. TCRdb, not the original authors, processed these V and J calls. Across this sample there are about 4,300 distinct CDR3 sequences, with roughly 42% seen only once. Around 40% of the sample is taken by the ten largest.

In regard to this clonotype: The antigen this receptor binds is unknown. No much larger clonotype is one base removed from it; base qualities were not supplied.

V gives up 0 bases and J gives up 0 bases, and the segment between their germline ends measures 9 bases. CDR1 MNHEY and CDR2 SVGAGI are derived from the germline V gene. The CDR3 contains 17 residues, cysteine and phenylalanine counted. CDR3 DNA only is kept here, 51 bases in frame from base 1. This TCR was recovered from a human donor who had recovered from COVID-19. The sequenced sample consisted of CD4+ T cells from blood, cultured in vitro. The rearrangement joined TRBV6-5 to TRBJ1-6; no D gene can be assigned with confidence. CDR3 loop: CASSYSAESSYNSPLHF. The base sequence is TGTGCCAGCAGTTACTCGGCAGAGAGCTCCTATAATTCACCCCTCCACTTT.